This T cell receptor beta chain derives from a study of T cell repertoires in aging, cancer and after chemotherapy. TCR beta rearrangements were amplified from peripheral blood genomic DNA. This clonotype was picked up one time. Its antigen remains unidentified. Possible read error: a much larger clone is one base away. This CDR3 spans 16 amino acids. Germline V gene lookup returns CDR1 GTSNPN and CDR2 SVGIG (reference sequence). With V trimmed by 2 bases and J by 9 bases, 17 bases remained unmatched. Multiplex touch-down PCR with TRB-A/B primers amplified rearranged V-D-J TRB sequences. A single record per CDR3 protein comes from TCRdb applying MiXCR to the multiplex PCR reads. This sample has about 1,800 distinct CDR3 sequences; about 32% occur once, and the top ten carry around 10%. Findings and caveats of the study: In healthy donors, age-related TCR diversity loss mainly reflected lost richness.

The V and J genes are TRBV30 and TRBJ2-7; TRBD1 matches at 9 bases. This receptor was taken from a human donor with a solid tumor. The sequencing input was blood. CDR3 region: CAWSKVLRDRAKVQYF. In DNA form, the CDR3 reads TGTGCCTGGAGTAAGGTGTTGAGGGACAGGGCCAAGGTGCAGTACTTC.